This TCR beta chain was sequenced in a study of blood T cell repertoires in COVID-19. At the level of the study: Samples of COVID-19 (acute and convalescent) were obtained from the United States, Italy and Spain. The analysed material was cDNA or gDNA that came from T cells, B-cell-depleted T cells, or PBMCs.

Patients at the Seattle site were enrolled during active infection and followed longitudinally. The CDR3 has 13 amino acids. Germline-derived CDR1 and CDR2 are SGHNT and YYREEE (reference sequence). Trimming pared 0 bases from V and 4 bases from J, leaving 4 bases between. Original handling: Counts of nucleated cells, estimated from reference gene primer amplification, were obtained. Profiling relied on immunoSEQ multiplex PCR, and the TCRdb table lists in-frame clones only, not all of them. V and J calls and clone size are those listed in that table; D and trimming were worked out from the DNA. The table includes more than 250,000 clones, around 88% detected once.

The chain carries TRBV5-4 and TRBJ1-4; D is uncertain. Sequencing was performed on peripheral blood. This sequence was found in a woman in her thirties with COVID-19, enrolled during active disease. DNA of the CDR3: TGTGCCAGCAGCTTGGGACTTAATGAAAAACTGTTTTTT. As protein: CASSLGLNEKLFF.